This T cell receptor beta chain was sequenced for a study of blood T cell repertoires in COVID-19. Across the whole study: COVID-19 samples collected from the United States, Italy and Spain covered acute and convalescent phases. PBMCs, B-cell-depleted T cells, or T cells provided the cDNA or gDNA that made up the material.

The germline gives CDR1 SNHLY, CDR2 FYNNEI. The CDR3 has 13 amino acids. V was clipped by 11 bases and J by 3 bases, with 14 bases between them. The table came from immunoSEQ multiplex PCR; TCRdb's copy has only in-frame clones and leaves some out. The table records more than 200,000 clones, 90% of them present only once. The chain has TRBV2 and TRBJ1-5, with a tentative D call TRBD1 (5 bases). The origin of this receptor is a man aged 30 to 39 with COVID-19, enrolled during active disease. The specimen sequenced was peripheral blood. The CDR3 loop reads CASHQGYNQPQHF. As DNA, the CDR3 is TGTGCCTCACACCAGGGTTACAATCAGCCCCAGCATTTT.